Listed below are T cell receptor beta chains from one sample, sequenced in a study of OX40 agonist ivuxolimab in advanced cancers. Sequencing used immunoSEQ multiplex PCR; TCRdb keeps in-frame clones, though not all of them. The sample includes about 68,000 clones, roughly nine tenths of them seen just once. The source material was CD4+ or CD8+ T cells sorted from blood, sampled in a trial of the OX40 agonist ivuxolimab. Receptors originate from an adult with an advanced solid tumor such as melanoma, head and neck, liver or kidney cancer. Each CDR3 is given with its conserved first and last residue.

V gene,CDR3 protein
TRBV6-1,CASGASGNTIYF
TRBV2,CASRDRKETQYF
TRBV6-1,CASSEGGGLETQYF
TRBV30,CAWSSGRAGTDTQYF
TRBV6-5,CASREQGVGEKLFF
TRBV7-2,CASSFGPIKNIQYF
TRBV6-1,CASSAYVLIRLAGADTQYF
TRBV11-2,CASSLVSSRGLGKYF
TRBV18,CASSQGGRNSPLHF
TRBV29-1,CSVSKYPGLEAYNEQFF
TRBV30,CAWTSGSIEQYF
TRBV5-4,CASSPGLSTDTQYF
TRBV28,CASSRRDRPILEQYF
TRBV28,CASSFQSRYGYTF
TRBV2,CASSEWGGLQETQYF
TRBV7-6,CASSLGPWGLQETQYF
TRBV6-5,CATKDRFVTEAFF
TRBV18,CASSRTGTVTNTEAFF
TRBV2,CASSRQGAQNTEAFF
TRBV7-9,CASSPQVNTEAFF
TRBV7-3,CASSLTPKYNEQFF
TRBV5-5,CASSLQGYEQYF
TRBV10-3,CAISAQTYEQYF
TRBV27,CASREQGDNQPQHF
TRBV11-3,CASSKRPPPDTQYF
TRBV21-1,CASSKAHRGTGGQYF
TRBV7-6,CASSSQKTYEQYF
TRBV18,CASSWGLNQPQHF
TRBV18,CASSPVQGSSQETQYF
TRBV9,CASSVASGRGNEQFF
TRBV4-2,CASSQDTLGSYEQYF